The rows below give T cell receptor beta chains drawn from one sample of a study of blood T cell repertoires in COVID-19. Some clones are missing from TCRdb's copy, which holds only in-frame ones; the method was immunoSEQ multiplex PCR. The sample consists of some 130,000 clones, under 95% of them appearing once. Sequences were obtained from peripheral blood. These receptors were taken from a man aged 45-60 years with active COVID-19. Both conserved end residues are part of each CDR3. The order of the fields is V gene, J gene, CDR3 protein.

TRBV13	TRBJ1-1	CASSLKQVSEAFF
TRBV10-1	TRBJ2-2	CASSADTSTGELFF
TRBV2	TRBJ1-2	CASSQAGDYGYTF
TRBV6-1	TRBJ1-5	CASSDLMSNQPQHF
TRBV2	TRBJ2-1	CASSSLGAVYNEQFF
TRBV3-1/TRBV3-2	TRBJ1-1	CASSQSSEAFF
TRBV5-4	TRBJ2-5	CASSFPGGRMQETQYF
TRBV21-1	TRBJ1-1	CASSFQGRVGAFF
TRBV10-3	TRBJ2-7	CAVSGLAGPSYEQYF
TRBV20-1	TRBJ2-5	CSASPGGRETQYF
TRBV23-1	TRBJ1-5	CASSQQNRGRRYQPQHF
TRBV5-1	TRBJ2-2	CASSRGQPNTGELFF
TRBV30	TRBJ1-5	CAWSEGVQAQHF
TRBV10-3	TRBJ2-1	CAISEQPDNEQFF
TRBV6-5	TRBJ1-5	CASSVGRAGNQPQHF
TRBV19	TRBJ2-1	CASRGGSSYNEQFF
TRBV29-1	TRBJ2-2	CSVQGGGNTGELFF
TRBV6-5	TRBJ1-4	CASSPGQGREKLFF
TRBV2	TRBJ2-1	CASKGQGSNEQFF
TRBV11-3	TRBJ2-5	CASSLDKLAGGLETQYF
TRBV5-4	TRBJ2-3	CASSLRLAVSTDTQYF
TRBV9	TRBJ1-3	CASSQGGQGNTIYF
TRBV19	TRBJ2-7	CATTGTGSEQYF
TRBV2	TRBJ1-4	CASQGARNEKLFF
TRBV7-8	TRBJ2-3	CASSLKTDTQYF
TRBV9	TRBJ1-6	CASKQGGNSPLHF
TRBV9	TRBJ1-6	CASSGQGKNNSPLHF
TRBV7-3	TRBJ2-1	CASSSGLFDEQFF
TRBV11-2	TRBJ1-2	CASSSRQASLGYTF
TRBV5-1	TRBJ2-3	CASSLVAGLSTDTQYF
TRBV3-1/TRBV3-2	TRBJ2-5	CASSHDRGGWETQYF
TRBV9	TRBJ2-2	CASSVSGERTGELFF
TRBV20-1	TRBJ1-2	CSGDRAVGYTF
TRBV19	TRBJ2-1	CASSIGTGRLNEQFF
TRBV7-9	TRBJ1-2	CASSLGQGGYGYTF
TRBV18	TRBJ2-4	CASSPGNSGSIQYF
TRBV30	TRBJ2-2	CAWSVAADYTGELFF
TRBV4-1	TRBJ1-4	CASSPDRGSLKLFF
TRBV27	TRBJ2-2	CASRGQPNTGELFF
TRBV2	TRBJ2-2	CASKFVAGENTGELFF
TRBV7-9	TRBJ2-5	CASSSGNGQQETQYF
TRBV12-5	TRBJ2-5	CASGLTRQGETQYF
TRBV11-2	TRBJ2-1	CASSSRLAIHEQFF
TRBV7-6	TRBJ2-1	CASSLGGGGSYNEQFF
TRBV10-3	TRBJ2-7	CAISEFGTGVLYEQYF
TRBV10-1	TRBJ1-5	CASSESPGQPQHF
TRBV29-1	TRBJ2-1	CSARSSDRSDEQFF
TRBV12-5	TRBJ2-3	CASGLRAGVTDTQYF
TRBV7-9	TRBJ2-1	CASRPFSGRGGNEQFF
TRBV19	TRBJ1-4	CASRRRGHGDEKLFF
TRBV2	TRBJ2-7	CASSEAYLAGYEQYF
TRBV7-2	TRBJ2-1	CASSLGSGGHNEQFF
TRBV9	TRBJ2-3	CASSVGRGGGGIRTDTQYF
TRBV5-1	TRBJ2-3	CASSLRGSTDTQYF
TRBV5-4	TRBJ2-7	CASSLRQGEQYF
TRBV11-1	TRBJ2-2	CASSILQGAPGELFF
TRBV5-6	TRBJ1-2	CASSLYFPRGNYGYTF
TRBV6-6	TRBJ2-1	CASSYDASGGYNEQFF
TRBV3-1/TRBV3-2	TRBJ1-2	CASGTGEGYTF
TRBV7-9	TRBJ1-1	CASTKGGGGLMNTEAFF